These T cell receptor beta chains were read from a single sample in a study of metastatic and nonmetastatic thyroid tumors. TCRdb re-called clones from the PCR reads using MiXCR. The table includes roughly 58,000 clones, roughly 4.1% detected once. Source material: blood. The receptors here all came from a female donor with papillary thyroid cancer or a benign thyroid nodule (not recorded which). Some clones in this sample may be carry-over from other donors' samples. CDR3s include the opening cysteine and the closing phenylalanine or tryptophan. A D gene is named only where the DNA matches it firmly. For some rows the clone size is stated as once, few or many, or as a class when expanded; others skip it.

v_gene	abundance	d_gene	j_gene	CDR3nt	CDR3aa
TRBV19	many	-	TRBJ1-1	TGTGCCAGTAGTCTCCTAGAGGGCCTGTTAATCTTT	CASSLLEGLLIF
TRBV28	few	-	TRBJ1-5	TGTGCCAGCAGTACCACTCGACAGGGCAATCAGCCCCAGCATTTT	CASSTTRQGNQPQHF
TRBV12-3/TRBV12-4	many	-	TRBJ2-7	TGTGCCAGCAGTTTTCACGATCTGAGCTCCTACGAGCAGTACTTC	CASSFHDLSSYEQYF
TRBV27	many	TRBD2	TRBJ2-1	TGTGCCAGCAGAACCAGGACTAGCGAGAGGTACAATGAGCAGTTCTTC	CASRTRTSERYNEQFF
TRBV6-1	many	-	TRBJ1-5	TGTGCCAGCAGCCTGGACAGAGGCCCGTATAGCAATCAGCCCCAGCATTTT	CASSLDRGPYSNQPQHF
TRBV11-2	many	-	TRBJ2-3	TGTGCCAGCAGCCTTTACGGCCGTGTAACGCAGTATTTT	CASSLYGRVTQYF
TRBV2	many	-	TRBJ2-2	TGTGCCAGCAGTGAGGGTTCGGGAGTCCCCCGGGAGCTGTTTTTT	CASSEGSGVPRELFF
TRBV6-5	-	-	TRBJ2-1	TGTGCCAGCAGTTACTCGAGTGAGGGTCGAAATGAGCAGTTCTTC	CASSYSSEGRNEQFF
TRBV5-1	many	-	TRBJ1-5	TGCGCCAGCAGAAGGTGGCCTGGGACCAATCAGCCCCAGCATTTT	CASRRWPGTNQPQHF
TRBV18	many	-	TRBJ1-1	TGTGCCAGCTCACAAATACAGAACACTGAAGCTTTCTTT	CASSQIQNTEAFF
TRBV6-2/TRBV6-3	-	-	TRBJ2-1	TGTGCCAGCAGCCGGGGGATAGCGGTGTACAATGAGCAGTTCTTC	CASSRGIAVYNEQFF
TRBV20-1	many	-	TRBJ2-3	TGCAGTGCTCCCGGGCCTCCCGGTTATACGCAGTATTTT	CSAPGPPGYTQYF
TRBV2	-	-	TRBJ1-2	TGCGCCAGCAGCCGTAACTATGGCTACACCTTC	CASSRNYGYTF
TRBV7-8	many	TRBD1	TRBJ1-6	TGTGCCAGCAGCTTAGACAGGGGGGATTCACCCCTCCACTTT	CASSLDRGDSPLHF
TRBV11-3	many	TRBD1	TRBJ1-1	TGTGCCAGCAGCACCCAAGGGACAGCGAACACTGAAGCTTTCTTT	CASSTQGTANTEAFF
TRBV6-1	many	-	TRBJ2-2	TGTGCCAGCAGAAAACCGGGACACACCGGGGAGCTGTTTTTT	CASRKPGHTGELFF
TRBV19	many	-	TRBJ1-1	TGTGCCAGTAGTATGGCCCAGGGACGAACTGAAGCTTTCTTT	CASSMAQGRTEAFF
TRBV6-1	many	TRBD1	TRBJ1-2	TGTGCCAGCAGTTACAACAGGGGGCGCGACTATGGCTACACCTTC	CASSYNRGRDYGYTF
TRBV5-1	many	-	TRBJ1-2	TGCGCCAGCAGCCCAGGAAGCGGGTATGGCTACACCTTC	CASSPGSGYGYTF
TRBV15	many	-	TRBJ2-2	TGTGCCACATCTAGGCCCCACGGGGAGCTGTTTTTT	CATSRPHGELFF
TRBV7-3	many	-	TRBJ2-7	TGTGCCAGCAGCTCCTGCGGAGAGGGGAGCTACGAGCAGTACTTC	CASSSCGEGSYEQYF
TRBV20-1	-	TRBD2	TRBJ2-7	TGCAGTGCTAGGGCTAGCGGGAGGGGTGAGCAGTACTTC	CSARASGRGEQYF
TRBV3-1	few	TRBD1	TRBJ1-2	TGTGCCAGCAGTCAAGCGGGACAGGCTTATGGCCACACCTTC	CASSQAGQAYGHTF
TRBV20-1	many	-	TRBJ2-5	TGCAGTGCCACCCGACCACTAGGTTCCCTAGAGACCCAGTACTTC	CSATRPLGSLETQYF
TRBV28	many	-	TRBJ2-3	TGTGCCAGCACTATATCCTTATCGATCACAGATACGCAGTATTTT	CASTISLSITDTQYF
TRBV5-5	-	-	TRBJ2-7	TGTGCCAGCAGCTTCCTTCCGGGAGCCCACGAGCAGTACTTC	CASSFLPGAHEQYF
TRBV6-1	many	-	TRBJ1-4	TGTGCCAGCAGTGAAGGTTATTCAACTAATGAAAAACTGTTTTTT	CASSEGYSTNEKLFF
TRBV11-3	many	TRBD1	TRBJ2-1	TGTGCCAGCAGCTTGGAACAGGGGGCAGGAGAGCAGTTCTTC	CASSLEQGAGEQFF
TRBV2	many	TRBD1	TRBJ1-5	TGTGCCAGCAGTAACGACAGGGATCAGCCCCAGCATTTT	CASSNDRDQPQHF
TRBV6-2/TRBV6-3	few	TRBD1	TRBJ2-3	TGTGCCAGCAGTAGACAGGGATCAAGGAGCACAGATACGCAGTATTTT	CASSRQGSRSTDTQYF
TRBV4-1	few	-	TRBJ2-1	TGCGCCAGCAGCCCTGGGGCGGGGATGGATGAGCAGTTCTTC	CASSPGAGMDEQFF
TRBV11-2	many	-	TRBJ2-5	TGTGCCAGCAGCCGCTTTGGAGGGGAGACCCAGTACTTC	CASSRFGGETQYF
TRBV7-9	many	-	TRBJ2-5	TGTGCCAGCGAAGGACTGGGAGAGACCCAGTACTTC	CASEGLGETQYF
TRBV12-3/TRBV12-4	many	TRBD2	TRBJ2-1	TGTGCCAGCAGGCCTAAAACTAGCGGGCATTTCTACAATGAGCAGTTCTTC	CASRPKTSGHFYNEQFF
TRBV5-4	many	-	TRBJ2-3	TGTGCCAGCAGCCATCAATTTAGCGGTGTGGATACGCAGTATTTT	CASSHQFSGVDTQYF
TRBV4-1	many	-	TRBJ1-2	TGCGCCAGCAGCCAAGACAGGGAAGGTCTTACATCCTATGGCTACACCTTC	CASSQDREGLTSYGYTF
TRBV19	many	TRBD1	TRBJ1-6	TGTGCCAGTATCGACAGGGGGTTAAGCTCACCCCTCCACTTT	CASIDRGLSSPLHF
TRBV7-3	many	TRBD2	TRBJ2-3	TGTGCCAGCAGCCGGACTAGCGCGGCAGATACGCAGTATTTT	CASSRTSAADTQYF
TRBV20-1	many	-	TRBJ1-4	TGCAGTGCAAAACAGGGCCCAGATGAAAAACTGTTTTTT	CSAKQGPDEKLFF
TRBV7-3	few	-	TRBJ2-2	TGTGCCAGCAGCTTATTAGCGGCGAATACCGGGGAGCTGTTTTTT	CASSLLAANTGELFF
TRBV7-9	many	-	TRBJ2-1	TGTGCCAGCAGCCATCCTCCTCGGGGGAGACGCAATGAGCAGTTCTTC	CASSHPPRGRRNEQFF
TRBV5-1	few	-	TRBJ1-3	TGCGCCAGCAGCCAACCAGGAGGTGGAAACACCATATATTTT	CASSQPGGGNTIYF
TRBV20-1	-	-	TRBJ2-2	TGCAGTGCTAGAACGTGGAGACGCGGGGAGCTGTTTTTT	CSARTWRRGELFF